These 18 T cell receptor beta chains originate from one sample sequenced in a study of preoperative IRX-2 immunotherapy in early breast cancer. Documented treatment: preoperative locoregional IRX-2 cytokine immunotherapy. Data came from immunoSEQ multiplex PCR; TCRdb stores just in-frame clones and leaves some out. The table records roughly 93,000 clones, 75% to 90% of them present only once. Sequences were derived from tumor tissue, sampled after IRX-2 immunotherapy. These TCRs come from a human donor with breast cancer.

The CDR3 DNA is TGTGCCAGTAGGCCTATAGGGGGGACAGGGGAAGGAAACACCATATATTTT. Translated, it gives CASRPIGGTGEGNTIYF. The chain joins TRBV19 to TRBJ1-3, with 10 bases fitting TRBD1. The CDR3 has 17 amino acids. The V gene end was trimmed by 6 bases and the J gene end by 4 bases; junction bases not matched to a gene: 12. Germline V gene data show CDR1 as LNHDA and CDR2 as SQIVND (reference sequence).

The rearrangement links TRBV6-8 to TRBJ1-2; D possibly corresponds to TRBD1 (6 bases). Trimming shortened V by 10 bases and J by 4 bases, and 16 bases separated the two germline ends. In germline, CDR1 is MNHGY, CDR2 SAAAGT. CDR3 length: 13 amino acids. CDR3 in amino acids: CAIRGGASYGYTF. The CDR3 DNA reads as TGTGCCATCAGGGGAGGGGCGAGCTATGGCTACACCTTC.

This rearrangement joins TRBV6-4 to TRBJ1-5, with TRBD1 identical over 8 bases. The CDR3 spans 13 residues. The V and J ends lost 10 bases and 1 base, in that order; junction bases with no gene match: 3. From germline, CDR1 is MRHNA and CDR2 SNTAGT. CDR3 sequence (DNA): TGTGCCACGACAGGGGAGAGCAATCAGCCCCAGCATTTT. Protein: CATTGESNQPQHF.

The genes are TRBV6-8 and TRBJ1-1; D gene unclear. The CDR3 has 12 amino acids. Germline values: CDR1 MNHGY, CDR2 SAAAGT. The V gene lost 6 bases and the J gene lost 5 bases, with 10 bases spanning the gap. The CDR3 DNA reads TGTGCCAGCAGGTTTAGGGCGACTGAAGCTTTCTTT. This codes for CASRFRATEAFF.

This chain's CDR3 is CASSYEGGEETQYF. As DNA, the CDR3 is TGTGCCAGCAGTTACGAGGGGGGAGAGGAGACCCAGTACTTC. V usage is TRBV6-8 and J usage is TRBJ2-5; D assignment may be TRBD1 or TRBD2 (6 bases each). Germline assignment: CDR1 MNHGY and CDR2 SAAAGT. V dropped 2 bases and J dropped 5 bases, with 12 bases sitting between them. The CDR3 is 14 amino acids.

This sequence joins TRBV19 and TRBJ1-3; perhaps TRBD1 as D (5 bases). V was trimmed by 8 bases and J by 0 bases, leaving 11 bases between them. The germline V gene has CDR1 LNHDA and CDR2 SQIVND (reference sequence). The CDR3 contains 14 residues. This CDR3 is CASRRQNSGNTIYF. The CDR3 coding sequence is TGTGCCAGTCGAAGACAGAACTCTGGAAACACCATATATTTT.

This clone was observed a single time. This sequence joins TRBV14 and TRBJ2-3, with D unresolved. The V gene's germline CDR1 is SGHDN and CDR2 FVKESK. The CDR3 is made up of 14 amino acids. V lost 8 bases to trimming and J lost 1 base, with 13 bases between them. CDR3 amino acids: CASGSAEGTDTQYF. Here the CDR3 DNA reads TGTGCCAGCGGGTCAGCCGAGGGCACAGATACGCAGTATTTT.

This chain links TRBV19 with TRBJ1-5, with 12 positions matching TRBD1. Germline-derived CDR1 and CDR2 are LNHDA and SQIVND (reference sequence). Trimming took 3 bases from V and 4 from J; bases not matched to a gene: 7. The CDR3 is 17 residues long. The CDR3 loop reads CASSIEGDRGPNQPQHF. Here the CDR3 DNA reads TGTGCCAGTAGTATCGAGGGGGACAGGGGGCCGAATCAGCCCCAGCATTTT.

The chain carries TRBV28 and TRBJ1-5; 8 bases line up with TRBD1. Looked up from germline, CDR1 is MDHEN and CDR2 is SYDVKM. The CDR3 is 14 amino acids. Germline trimming cut 5 bases from V and 5 bases from J; bases unmatched to any gene: 5. For the CDR3, the DNA is TGTGCCAGCAGTCCCGACAGGGGAGATCAGCCCCAGCATTTT. As protein: CASSPDRGDQPQHF.

This rearrangement joins TRBV28 to TRBJ2-2; TRBD2 agrees at 11 bases. With V trimmed by 5 bases and J by 5 bases, 13 bases remained unmatched. There are 18 residues in the CDR3. The germline V gene has CDR1 MDHEN and CDR2 SYDVKM. CDR3 protein: CASSPRIAGGPSTGELFF. The CDR3 DNA is TGTGCCAGCAGTCCCAGGATAGCGGGAGGGCCAAGTACCGGGGAGCTGTTTTTT.

V usage is TRBV6-8 and J usage is TRBJ1-2, with no clear D. Germline CDR1 and CDR2: MNHGY and SAAAGT. This CDR3 contains 12 residues. V lost 10 bases and J lost 3, with 12 bases in between. The CDR3 spells CAILGGDYGYTF. CDR3 in DNA: TGTGCCATCTTGGGAGGTGACTATGGCTACACCTTC.

This rearrangement joins TRBV5-1 to TRBJ1-2; weak D call: TRBD1 (6 bases). Germline values: CDR1 SGHRS, CDR2 YFSETQ. The CDR3 covers 16 residues. V lost 4 bases and J lost 5, with 21 bases in between. The CDR3 is CASSRTAQNGEYGYTF. The CDR3 DNA is TGCGCCAGCAGCCGGACAGCTCAGAACGGGGAGTATGGCTACACCTTC.

The chain carries TRBV7-7 and TRBJ2-3, with no clear D. The CDR3 is made up of 17 amino acids. V gave up 4 bases and J gave up 0 bases, with 17 bases separating them. CDR1 and CDR2 (germline): SSHAT, FNYEAQ (reference sequence). The CDR3 loop reads CASSSPGWRKSTDTQYF. Written as DNA, the CDR3 is TGTGCCAGCAGCTCCCCCGGGTGGCGGAAAAGCACAGATACGCAGTATTTT.

The J gene is TRBJ2-5, the V gene TRBV6-8; 10 nucleotides line up with TRBD2. With 11 bases clipped from V and 5 bases from J, the junction kept 8 bases outside the gene matches. The CDR3 consists of 13 residues. CDR1 MNHGY and CDR2 SAAAGT come from the germline V gene. For the CDR3, the DNA is TGTGCCGTACAGCGGGGGGGAGGGGAGACCCAGTACTTC. Translated, it gives CAVQRGGGETQYF.

This clone has only one observation. This rearrangement joins TRBV19 to TRBJ1-4; 7 nucleotides line up with TRBD1. Per the germline V gene, CDR1 is LNHDA and CDR2 is SQIVND (reference sequence). With V trimmed by 7 bases and J by 4 bases, 6 bases remained unmatched. The CDR3 has 14 residues. The CDR3 spells CASTPDRRNEKLFF. CDR3 in DNA: TGTGCCAGTACCCCGGACAGGCGTAATGAAAAACTGTTTTTT.

The chain employs TRBV28 and TRBJ2-7; 8 bases agree with TRBD2. The germline V gene encodes CDR1 MDHEN and CDR2 SYDVKM. Unmatched junction bases numbered 14, after V lost 5 bases and J lost 2 bases. CDR3 length: 17 amino acids. The CDR3 DNA reads TGTGCCAGCAGTGGACTTGTAGCGGGGCTCTTACCCTACGAGCAGTACTTC. Residues: CASSGLVAGLLPYEQYF. The full variable domain, in which reference TRBV28 and TRBJ2-7 provide the parts outside the CDR3, is DVKVTQSSRYLVKRTGEKVFLECVQDMDHENMFWYRQDPGLGLRLIYFSYDVKMKEKGDIPEGYSVSREKKERFSLILESASTNQTSMYLCASSGLVAGLLPYEQYFGPGTRLTVT.

The chain joins TRBV11-3 to TRBJ1-1, with a weak D call TRBD1 (5 bases). The CDR3 sequence is 14 residues long. V was cut by 5 bases and J by 2 bases, with 12 bases left in between. Germline CDR1 and CDR2: SGHNT and YENEEA. For the CDR3, the DNA is TGTGCCAGCAGCCCGGGACCGCCAAACACTGAAGCTTTCTTT. Residues: CASSPGPPNTEAFF.

This clone was detected a few times. The chain links TRBV12-2 to TRBJ1-5; TRBD1 is taken as the D call from the table, unchecked against the DNA. TRBV12-2 is flagged as a pseudogene. This CDR3 comprises 14 residues. The CDR3 region has the DNA TGTGCCACCTCTCGGACAGATAGCAATCAGCCCCAGCATTTT. It translates to CATSRTDSNQPQHF.